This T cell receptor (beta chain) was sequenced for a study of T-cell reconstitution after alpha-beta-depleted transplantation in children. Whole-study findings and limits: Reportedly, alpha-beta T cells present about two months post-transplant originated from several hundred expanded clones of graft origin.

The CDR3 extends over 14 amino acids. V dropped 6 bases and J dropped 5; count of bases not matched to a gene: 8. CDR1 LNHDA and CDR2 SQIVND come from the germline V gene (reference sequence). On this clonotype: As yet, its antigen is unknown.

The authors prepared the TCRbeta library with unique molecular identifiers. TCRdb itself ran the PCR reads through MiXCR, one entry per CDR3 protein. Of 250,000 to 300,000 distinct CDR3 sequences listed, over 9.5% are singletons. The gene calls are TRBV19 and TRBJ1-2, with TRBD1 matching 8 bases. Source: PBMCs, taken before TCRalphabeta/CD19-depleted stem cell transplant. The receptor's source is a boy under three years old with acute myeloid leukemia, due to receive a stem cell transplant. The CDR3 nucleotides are TGTGCCAGTAGGAAACCGGGACAGGAATATGGCTACACCTTC. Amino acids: CASRKPGQEYGYTF.